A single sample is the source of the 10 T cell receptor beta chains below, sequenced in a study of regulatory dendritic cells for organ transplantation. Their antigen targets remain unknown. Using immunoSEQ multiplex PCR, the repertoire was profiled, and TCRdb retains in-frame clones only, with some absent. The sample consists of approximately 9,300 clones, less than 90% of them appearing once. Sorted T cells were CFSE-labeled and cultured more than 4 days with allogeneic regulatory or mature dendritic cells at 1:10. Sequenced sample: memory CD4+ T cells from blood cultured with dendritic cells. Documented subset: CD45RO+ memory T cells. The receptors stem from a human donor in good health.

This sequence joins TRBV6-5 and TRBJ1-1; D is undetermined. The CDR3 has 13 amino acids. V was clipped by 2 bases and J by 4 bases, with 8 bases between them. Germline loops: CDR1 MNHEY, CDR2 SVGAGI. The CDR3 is CASSYGEVTEAFF. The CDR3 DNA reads TGTGCCAGCAGTTACGGGGAGGTCACTGAAGCTTTCTTT.

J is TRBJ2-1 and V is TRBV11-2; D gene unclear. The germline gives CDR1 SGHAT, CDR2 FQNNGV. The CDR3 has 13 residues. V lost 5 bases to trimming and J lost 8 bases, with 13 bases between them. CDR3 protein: CASSPAGPDEQFF. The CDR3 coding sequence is TGTGCCAGCAGCCCCGCCGGGCCGGATGAGCAGTTCTTC.

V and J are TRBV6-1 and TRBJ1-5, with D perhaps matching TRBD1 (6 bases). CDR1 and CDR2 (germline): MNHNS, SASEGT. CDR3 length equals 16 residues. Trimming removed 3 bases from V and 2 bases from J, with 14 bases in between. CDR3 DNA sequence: TGTGCCAGCAGTGAGTCCTTCCCAGGGGGCAATCAGCCCCAGCATTTT. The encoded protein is CASSESFPGGNQPQHF.

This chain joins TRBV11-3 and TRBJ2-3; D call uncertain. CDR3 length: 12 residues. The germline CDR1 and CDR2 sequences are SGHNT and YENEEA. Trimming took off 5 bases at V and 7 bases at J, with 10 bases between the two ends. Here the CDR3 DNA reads TGTGCCAGCAGCCACGGGCTTAATACGCAGTATTTT. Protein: CASSHGLNTQYF. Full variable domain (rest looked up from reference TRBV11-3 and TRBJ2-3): EAGVVQSPRYKIIEKKQPVAFWCNPISGHNTLYWYLQNLGQGPELLIRYENEEAVDDSQLPKDRFSAERLKGVDSTLKIQPAELGDSAVYLCASSHGLNTQYFGPGTRLTVL.

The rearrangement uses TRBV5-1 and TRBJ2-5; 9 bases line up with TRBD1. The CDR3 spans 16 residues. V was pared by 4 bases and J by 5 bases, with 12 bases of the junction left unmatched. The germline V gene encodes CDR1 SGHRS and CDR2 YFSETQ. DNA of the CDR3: TGCGCCAGCAGCCCAAGGACAGGGGCCCAGGGGGAGACCCAGTACTTC. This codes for CASSPRTGAQGETQYF.

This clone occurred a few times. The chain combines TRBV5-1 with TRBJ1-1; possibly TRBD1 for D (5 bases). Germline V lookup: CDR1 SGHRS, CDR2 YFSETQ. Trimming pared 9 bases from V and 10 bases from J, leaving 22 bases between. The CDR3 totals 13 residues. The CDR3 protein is CAKIQTAQLVAFF. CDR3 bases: TGCGCCAAAATTCAGACAGCCCAGCTAGTAGCTTTCTTT. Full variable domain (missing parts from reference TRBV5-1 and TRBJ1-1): KAGVTQTPRYLIKTRGQQVTLSCSPISGHRSVSWYQQTPGQGLQFLFEYFSETQRNKGNFPGRFSGRQFSNSRSEMNVSTLELGDSALYLCAKIQTAQLVAFFGQGTRLTVV.

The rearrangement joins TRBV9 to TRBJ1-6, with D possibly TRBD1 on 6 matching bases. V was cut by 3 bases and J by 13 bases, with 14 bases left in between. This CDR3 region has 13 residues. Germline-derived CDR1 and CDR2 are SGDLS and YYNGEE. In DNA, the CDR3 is TGTGCCAGCAGCGACACACAGGGAACCCCCCTCCACTTT. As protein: CASSDTQGTPLHF.

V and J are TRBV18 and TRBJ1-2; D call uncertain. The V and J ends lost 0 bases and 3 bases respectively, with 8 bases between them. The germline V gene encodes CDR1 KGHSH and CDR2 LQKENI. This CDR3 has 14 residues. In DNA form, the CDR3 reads TGTGCCAGCTCACCACCGACGAGGTACTATGGCTACACCTTC. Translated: CASSPPTRYYGYTF.

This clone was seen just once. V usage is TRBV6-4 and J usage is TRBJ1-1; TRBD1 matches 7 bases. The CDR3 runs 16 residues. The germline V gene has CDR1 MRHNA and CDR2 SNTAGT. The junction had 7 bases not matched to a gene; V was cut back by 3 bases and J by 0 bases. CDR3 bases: TGTGCCAGCAGTGAGGTGGAGGGGGCCATGAACACTGAAGCTTTCTTT. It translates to CASSEVEGAMNTEAFF.

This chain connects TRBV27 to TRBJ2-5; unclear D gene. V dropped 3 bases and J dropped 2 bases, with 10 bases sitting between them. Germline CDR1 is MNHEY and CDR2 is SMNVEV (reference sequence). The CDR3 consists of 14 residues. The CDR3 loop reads CASSFSSLQETQYF. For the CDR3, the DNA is TGTGCCAGCAGTTTCTCGAGCCTTCAAGAGACCCAGTACTTC.